Following are 22 T cell receptor beta chains from one sample sequenced in a study of T cell repertoires in cytomegalovirus infection. From the reads, TCRdb called clonotypes with MiXCR, one entry per CDR3 protein. The table has 550,000 to 850,000 distinct CDR3 sequences, around 31% seen once. The antigens of these receptors remain unknown. Specimen: cultured PBMCs, collected from culture after CMV antigen stimulation. The receptors were sampled from a human donor in good health (CMV status not recorded). Some clones in this sample may be carry-over from other donors' samples.

At least ten counts were recorded for this clonotype. V gene TRBV7-2 combines with J gene TRBJ1-5, with a possible D match to TRBD1 (6 bases). Per the germline V gene, CDR1 is SGHTA and CDR2 is FQGNSA. The CDR3 extends over 17 amino acids. Trimming took 0 bases from V and 6 from J, leaving 18 bases between them. This chain's CDR3 is CASSLALNRAVSQPQHF. DNA for the CDR3: TGTGCCAGCAGCTTAGCGTTAAACAGGGCGGTTAGTCAGCCCCAGCATTTT.

CDR3 coding DNA: TGTGCCAGCGTTCGCACTAGCGGGAGGACAGATACGCAGTATTTT. Amino acids: CASVRTSGRTDTQYF. This rearrangement joins TRBV7-2 to TRBJ2-3; 12 bases are shared with TRBD2. CDR1 and CDR2 (germline): SGHTA, FQGNSA. Losses at the gene ends were 8 bases for V and 3 bases for J; bases not matched to a gene: 6. There are 15 residues in the CDR3. Using reference TRBV7-2 and TRBJ2-3 for the parts outside the CDR3, the full variable domain is GAGVSQSPSNKVTEKGKDVELRCDPISGHTALYWYRQSLGQGLEFLIYFQGNSAPDKSGLPSDRFSAERTGGSVSTLTIQRTQQEDSAVYLCASVRTSGRTDTQYFGPGTRLTVL.

The chain carries TRBV7-8 and TRBJ1-5; TRBD1 matches at 7 bases. Germline V gives CDR1 SGHVS, CDR2 FQNEAQ. V lost 0 bases and J lost 8; bases outside the gene matches: 7. The CDR3 has 15 amino acids. The CDR3 nucleotides read TGTGCCAGCAGCTTAGCGATAGGGGGCGAGGAGCCCCAGCATTTT. Amino acid sequence: CASSLAIGGEEPQHF. Using reference TRBV7-8 and TRBJ1-5 for the parts outside the CDR3, the full variable domain is GAGVSQSPRYKVAKRGQDVALRCDPISGHVSLFWYQQALGQGPEFLTYFQNEAQLDKSGLPSDRFFAERPEGSVSTLKIQRTQQEDSAVYLCASSLAIGGEEPQHFGDGTRLSIL.

The V gene is TRBV5-6, the J gene TRBJ1-6; a possible D gene is TRBD1 (5 bases). CDR1 is SGHDT and CDR2 is YYEEEE in the germline V gene. Trimming took 3 bases from V and 0 from J, leaving 16 bases between them. This CDR3 is built from 18 residues. The CDR3 sequence is CASSSYRLGSSYNSPLHF. CDR3 nucleotides: TGTGCCAGCAGCTCGTACAGGCTCGGAAGCTCCTATAATTCACCCCTCCACTTT. Using reference TRBV5-6 and TRBJ1-6 for the parts outside the CDR3, the full variable domain is DAGVTQSPTHLIKTRGQQVTLRCSPKSGHDTVSWYQQALGQGPQFIFQYYEEEERQRGNFPDRFSGHQFPNYSSELNVNALLLGDSALYLCASSSYRLGSSYNSPLHFGNGTRLTVT.

This clonotype was seen only a few times. The chain has TRBV6-2 or TRBV6-3 and TRBJ2-7; 8 nucleotides agree with TRBD2. Unmatched junction bases numbered 7, after V lost 4 bases and J lost 2 bases. The CDR3 has 15 amino acids. The germline V gene has CDR1 MNHEY and CDR2 SVGEGT. CDR3 in DNA: TGTGCCAGCAGTTGGGGACTAGTGGAAGCCTACGAGCAGTACTTC. It encodes CASSWGLVEAYEQYF.

This chain joins TRBV11-2 and TRBJ2-1; D perhaps matches TRBD2 (6 bases). The CDR3 loop spans 17 amino acids. Germline V gives CDR1 SGHAT, CDR2 FQNNGV. With 1 base removed from V and 8 bases from J, the gap between germline ends came to 21 bases. In DNA, the CDR3 is TGTGCCAGCAGCTTAGCCCTCGGGAGCCTTTTCCTCGATGAGCAGTTCTTC. Encoded protein: CASSLALGSLFLDEQFF.

This clonotype was seen many times. CDR3 in amino acids: CASSPRLASDTQYF. The CDR3 DNA reads TGTGCCAGCAGCCCGAGACTAGCCTCAGATACGCAGTATTTT. The chain uses TRBV7-2 and TRBJ2-3, with 7 nucleotides matching TRBD2. V gave up 5 bases and J gave up 4 bases; unmatched junction bases: 6. This CDR3 is built from 14 residues. Per the germline V gene, CDR1 is SGHTA and CDR2 is FQGNSA.

This clonotype was found a few times. V gene TRBV20-1 combines with J gene TRBJ2-1; 15 bases fit TRBD2. Germline V CDR1 and CDR2: DFQATT, SNEGSKA (reference sequence). The ends lost 6 bases at V and 1 base at J; junction bases unmatched: 4. This CDR3 region has 16 residues. CDR3 protein: CSATGTSGRSYNEQFF. The CDR3 nucleotides are TGCAGTGCCACCGGGACTAGCGGGAGGTCCTACAATGAGCAGTTCTTC.

The chain links TRBV7-9 to TRBJ2-1; D uncertain. The CDR3 consists of 12 residues. CDR1 and CDR2 from the germline V gene are SEHNR and FQNEAQ (reference sequence). V was pared by 7 bases and J by 7 bases, with 11 bases between. CDR3 DNA sequence: TGTGCCAGCAATCAACTCGGGAATGAGCAGTTCTTC. Translated, it gives CASNQLGNEQFF.

This clonotype was seen just once. V usage is TRBV20-1 and J usage is TRBJ2-2, with D tentatively TRBD2 (5 bases). The CDR3 runs 16 residues. Germline values: CDR1 DFQATT, CDR2 SNEGSKA (reference sequence). Trimming removed 3 bases from V and 7 bases from J, with 21 bases in between. DNA of the CDR3: TGCAGTGCTAGGCCCACTAGAATAGGGCCGCGCGGGGAGCTGTTTTTT. Translation gives CSARPTRIGPRGELFF.

J is TRBJ1-4 and V is TRBV11-2; 10 bases match TRBD1. The CDR3 extends over 14 amino acids. In germline, CDR1 is SGHAT, CDR2 FQNNGV. Germline trimming cut 5 bases from V and 7 bases from J; bases unmatched to any gene: 4. CDR3 bases: TGTGCCAGCAGCAACCGGGACAGGGGTGAAAAACTGTTTTTT. Translating it yields CASSNRDRGEKLFF.

The chain carries TRBV6-6 and TRBJ1-3, with D possibly being TRBD1 (5 bases). Germline V gene lookup returns CDR1 MNHNY and CDR2 SVGAGI (reference sequence). The CDR3 loop spans 15 amino acids. Trimming removed 0 bases at V and 4 bases at J, with 10 bases between. In DNA, the CDR3 is TGTGCCAGCAGTTACTCAGTGGGGGAAGGAAACACCATATATTTT. Amino acids: CASSYSVGEGNTIYF.

This clonotype occurred a few times. The chain combines TRBV7-2 with TRBJ2-1; D call uncertain. The CDR3 is made up of 13 amino acids. Germline CDR1 reads SGHTA; CDR2 reads FQGNSA. Trimming pared 3 bases from V and 8 bases from J, leaving 11 bases between. This CDR3 is CASSFYSPDEQFF. As DNA, the CDR3 is TGTGCCAGCAGCTTCTACAGCCCCGATGAGCAGTTCTTC.

The rearrangement uses TRBV19 and TRBJ1-5; 8 bases line up with TRBD1. The CDR3 is made up of 17 amino acids. V was pared by 1 base and J by 0 bases, with 5 bases of the junction left unmatched. CDR1 is LNHDA and CDR2 is SQIVND in the germline V gene (reference sequence). The CDR3 region has the DNA TGTGCCAGTAGTATAGTAGCAGGGGGCCATAGCAATCAGCCCCAGCATTTT. Encoded protein: CASSIVAGGHSNQPQHF.

This chain links TRBV29-1 with TRBJ2-1; 7 bases map to TRBD2. Per the germline V gene, CDR1 is SQVTM and CDR2 is ANQGSEA. There are 13 residues in the CDR3. Trimming cost V 6 bases and J 3 bases; bases outside gene matches: 5. This chain's CDR3 is CSVGLVDYNEQFF. CDR3 in DNA: TGCAGCGTCGGACTAGTTGACTACAATGAGCAGTTCTTC.

At least ten counts were recorded for this clonotype. The chain links TRBV7-2 to TRBJ2-7, with D uncertain. CDR3 length equals 15 residues. V shed 3 bases and J shed 4 bases, with 16 bases lying between them. Germline V lookup: CDR1 SGHTA, CDR2 FQGNSA. CDR3 nucleotide sequence: TGTGCCAGCAGCTTTACCGGGCCGCCTTCTTACGAGCAGTACTTC. This sequence encodes CASSFTGPPSYEQYF.

In DNA form, the CDR3 reads TGCGCCAGCAGCCAAAGGGTGAGGGCCGGGTCAGATACGCAGTATTTT. Translated: CASSQRVRAGSDTQYF. This chain joins TRBV4-3 and TRBJ2-3; maybe TRBD2 (5 bases). Germline V CDR1 and CDR2: LGHNA, YSLEER. The CDR3 runs to 16 residues. V was trimmed by 2 bases and J by 4 bases, leaving 16 bases between them.

V usage is TRBV20-1 and J usage is TRBJ1-2, with D uncertain. The CDR3 contains 9 residues. Germline V gene data show CDR1 as DFQATT and CDR2 as SNEGSKA (reference sequence). The V end lost 6 bases, the J end lost 8 bases, and 7 bases lay between the germline ends. The CDR3 DNA reads as TGCAGTGCCCAAAACGGCTACACCTTC. This gives the protein CSAQNGYTF.

The chain couples TRBV7-6 to TRBJ2-3; D unresolved. Looked up from germline, CDR1 is SGHVS and CDR2 is FNYEAQ. The CDR3 spans 16 residues. Trimming cost V 4 bases and J 6 bases, with 20 bases left between them. The CDR3 spells CASSSPLVERHDTQYF. In nucleotides, the CDR3 is TGTGCCAGCAGCTCCCCCCTCGTCGAACGCCACGATACGCAGTATTTT.

This clonotype was seen a handful of times. This rearrangement joins TRBV28 to TRBJ1-5; possible D gene TRBD1, 5 bases. Between the trimmed V and J ends, which lost 4 bases and 3 bases, there was a span of 13 bases. CDR1 is MDHEN, CDR2 SYDVKM, per germline. This CDR3 region has 15 residues. The CDR3 coding sequence is TGTGCCAGCAGTTCCTATAAGGGGCACAATCAGCCCCAGCATTTT. Amino acids: CASSSYKGHNQPQHF.

This clonotype was picked up a small number of times. The chain has TRBV7-2 and TRBJ1-1; D ambiguous. The CDR3 is made up of 14 amino acids. Germline V gene sequence: CDR1 SGHTA, CDR2 FQGNSA. V was clipped by 2 bases and J by 2 bases, with 9 bases between them. The CDR3 DNA reads TGTGCCAGCAGCTTAAAGCTCGATAACACTGAAGCTTTCTTT. It specifies CASSLKLDNTEAFF.

This clonotype was detected many times. J is TRBJ2-5 and V is TRBV12-3 or TRBV12-4; 7 bases agree with TRBD1. This CDR3 spans 14 amino acids. The ends lost 3 bases at V and 1 base at J; junction bases unmatched: 2. The CDR3 sequence: CASSFGDSQETQYF. CDR3 DNA: TGTGCCAGCAGTTTTGGGGACAGCCAAGAGACCCAGTACTTC.